These 31 T cell receptor beta chains came from one sample sequenced in a study of low-dose radiotherapy and immunotherapy resistance in tumors. Alpha- and beta-chain coverage of first-strand cDNA came from TRAV- and TRBV-specific primers. Over around 19 PCR cycles, TCRs were amplified from a constant-region primer and V-primer adapter. TCRdb ran MiXCR on the reads and lists one entry per CDR3 protein. Of some 46,000 distinct CDR3 sequences in the sample, less than 30% are singletons; the top ten hold 10%. The time point here: after trial treatment. Noted treatment: LDRT plus nivolumab, ipilimumab, low-dose cyclophosphamide and aspirin (RACIN trial). The material was PBMCs, obtained after low-dose radiotherapy plus immunotherapy. The receptors were gathered from a male donor with prostate cancer.

This clonotype was seen many times. The V and J genes are TRBV3-1 and TRBJ2-7; 8 bases map to TRBD1. Germline CDR1 and CDR2: LGHDT and YNNKEL (reference sequence). The CDR3 extends over 14 amino acids. With 1 base clipped from V and 3 bases from J, the junction kept 2 bases outside the gene matches. CDR3 coding DNA: TGTGCCAGCAGCCAAGGGACAGGGTACTACGAGCAGTACTTC. Its translation: CASSQGTGYYEQYF.

About this clonotype: This sequence is one base from a far larger clone and is likely a read error. The CDR3 DNA reads TGTGCCAGCAGTTACTCGATCCGGGAAACGGGTGAGCAGTACTTC. This sequence encodes CASSYSIRETGEQYF. The J gene is TRBJ2-7, the V gene TRBV6-8; TRBD2 might be the D (5 bases). V shed 0 bases and J shed 7 bases, with 16 bases lying between them. The CDR3 extends over 15 amino acids. The V gene's germline CDR1 is MNHGY and CDR2 SAAAGT.

The CDR3 sequence is CASSLERGRTEAFF. CDR3 nucleotide sequence: TGTGCCAGCAGCTTAGAGAGGGGGCGCACTGAAGCTTTCTTT. The chain links TRBV11-3 to TRBJ1-1; 7 positions match TRBD1. Looked up from germline, CDR1 is SGHNT and CDR2 is YENEEA. After removal of 0 bases from V and 4 bases from J, the junction contained 2 bases not matched to a gene. The CDR3 extends over 14 amino acids.

In regard to this clonotype: Only one base separates this from a far larger clonotype, so it likely reflects a read error. This sequence joins TRBV5-3 and TRBJ2-5, with D possibly being TRBD1 or TRBD2 (5 bases each). TRBV5-3 has ORF status, its function being uncertain. The CDR3 covers 16 residues. The CDR3: CASSLRLRGAGESQYF. CDR3 DNA sequence: TGTGCCAGCAGCTTGAGGCTTCGGGGCGCCGGGGAGAGCCAGTACTTC.

As for this clonotype: A far larger clone is a single base away, which makes a read error likely. J is TRBJ2-5 and V is TRBV5-1; 9 nucleotides match TRBD2. The CDR3 is 16 residues long. CDR1 and CDR2 from the germline V gene are SGHRS and YFSETQ. V shed 7 bases and J 11 bases; nucleotides not matched to a gene: 21. The CDR3: CASGASGTSSYNEQYF. The CDR3 DNA reads as TGCGCCAGCGGGGCTAGCGGGACGAGCTCCTACAATGAGCAGTACTTC.

The sample holds many counts of this clonotype. The rearrangement links TRBV5-1 to TRBJ1-1; D unresolved. The V end lost 0 bases, the J end lost 4 bases, and 19 bases lay between the germline ends. Germline V gives CDR1 SGHRS, CDR2 YFSETQ. The CDR3 spans 17 residues. CDR3 DNA: TGCGCCAGCAGCTTGGTGGCGGCAAAACCTATGGGCACTGAAGCTTTCTTT. Its protein product is CASSLVAAKPMGTEAFF.

This clonotype has ten or more counts. The CDR3 loop is CSVGGDRPSDTQYF. Here the CDR3 DNA reads TGCAGCGTGGGTGGGGACCGCCCCTCGGATACGCAGTATTTT. V is TRBV29-1 and J is TRBJ2-3; D is tentatively TRBD1 or TRBD2 (5 bases each). The CDR3 has 14 residues. Deletions cut 6 bases from V and 6 bases from J, with 19 bases between. CDR1 and CDR2 from the germline V gene are SQVTM and ANQGSEA.

This clonotype was seen many times. The J gene is TRBJ1-2, the V gene TRBV20-1; D is ambiguous. Germline V gene data show CDR1 as DFQATT and CDR2 as SNEGSKA (reference sequence). The germline V and J ends were trimmed by 2 bases and 5 bases, with 9 bases remaining between them. The CDR3 has 12 residues. CDR3 sequence reads: CSARLDVYGYTF. In nucleotides, the CDR3 is TGCAGTGCTAGATTGGACGTTTATGGCTACACCTTC.

This clonotype has ten or more counts. This chain uses TRBV28 with TRBJ2-7; perhaps TRBD1 as D (5 bases). The CDR3 sequence is 13 residues long. Trimming removed 2 bases from V and 2 bases from J, with 7 bases in between. Germline V gives CDR1 MDHEN, CDR2 SYDVKM. CDR3 region: CASSLRQTYEQYF. In DNA form, the CDR3 reads TGTGCCAGCAGTTTAAGACAGACCTACGAGCAGTACTTC. The variable domain in full, completed from reference TRBV28 and TRBJ2-7, reads DVKVTQSSRYLVKRTGEKVFLECVQDMDHENMFWYRQDPGLGLRLIYFSYDVKMKEKGDIPEGYSVSREKKERFSLILESASTNQTSMYLCASSLRQTYEQYFGPGTRLTVT.

This clonotype was recorded many times. V and J are TRBV5-1 and TRBJ2-3; TRBD2 agrees at 8 bases. CDR1 and CDR2 from the germline V gene are SGHRS and YFSETQ. The V segment lost 0 bases and the J segment 5 bases; nucleotides outside the gene matches: 8. The CDR3 contains 16 residues. The CDR3 DNA sequence: TGCGCCAGCAGCTTGGCGGCTAGCGGGCACGGAGATACGCAGTATTTT. Protein sequence: CASSLAASGHGDTQYF.

Comments on this clonotype: This likely traces to a read error, being one base from a far larger clone. The chain has TRBV10-3 and TRBJ1-2; 8 nucleotides match TRBD1. The CDR3 is made up of 17 amino acids. J was trimmed by 1 base and V by 5 bases; bases with no gene match: 12. CDR1 and CDR2 (germline): ENHRY, SYGVKD. CDR3 DNA: TGTGCCATCAGTTCTACCGGGACAGGCTTATTTAACTATGGCTACACCTTC. Its translation: CAISSTGTGLFNYGYTF.

The CDR3 sequence: CASRGLAGGGYNEQFF. The CDR3 DNA sequence: TGTGCCAGCAGAGGACTAGCGGGCGGCGGCTACAATGAGCAGTTCTTC. The chain couples TRBV6-5 to TRBJ2-1; 11 bases map to TRBD2. CDR1 is MNHEY and CDR2 is SVGAGI in the germline V gene. J gave up 3 bases and V 6 bases, and 7 bases lay outside the gene matches. The length of the CDR3 is 16 residues.

This clonotype was observed a few times. The chain has TRBV20-1 and TRBJ2-1; weak D call: TRBD2 (11 bases). The germline gives CDR1 DFQATT, CDR2 SNEGSKA (reference sequence). The V end was cut by 4 bases, the J end by 4 bases, with 20 bases between. This CDR3 is built from 16 residues. This CDR3 is CSATDRGTSGYNEQFF. CDR3 bases: TGCAGTGCTACGGACAGGGGGACTAGCGGATACAATGAGCAGTTCTTC.

Details on this clonotype: This likely reflects a read error, since a far larger clone is one base away. This chain joins TRBV13 and TRBJ2-1; either TRBD1 or TRBD2 may supply D (5 bases each). The CDR3 spans 10 residues. The V end was cut by 5 bases, the J end by 13 bases, with 9 bases between. CDR1 is PRHDT and CDR2 is FYEKMQ in the germline V gene (reference sequence). The CDR3 loop is CASSLGTQFF. For the CDR3, the DNA is TGTGCCAGCAGCCTCGGGACCCAGTTCTTC.

This clonotype has at least ten counts. The V and J genes are TRBV30 and TRBJ1-1; no firm D call. This CDR3 comprises 10 residues. The ends were cut back, 1 base at V and 10 bases at J, with 7 bases in the middle. The germline V gene has CDR1 GTSNPN and CDR2 SVGIG (reference sequence). In nucleotides, the CDR3 is TGTGCCTGGAGTGATCGTGGAGCTTTCTTT. Amino acids: CAWSDRGAFF.

At least ten counts were recorded for this clonotype. V usage is TRBV7-7 and J usage is TRBJ2-5; 8 positions match TRBD1. The CDR3 has 15 residues. Germline V gene lookup returns CDR1 SSHAT and CDR2 FNYEAQ (reference sequence). V was clipped by 5 bases and J by 2 bases; unmatched bases: 7. CDR3 in amino acids: CASSQRQGIQETQYF. The CDR3 DNA follows: TGTGCCAGCAGCCAAAGACAGGGGATTCAAGAGACCCAGTACTTC.

This clonotype was observed at least ten times. The V call is TRBV3-1, the J call TRBJ2-1, with TRBD2 identical over 8 bases. The CDR3 spans 14 residues. The junction had 6 bases not matched to a gene; V was cut back by 2 bases and J by 9 bases. In germline, CDR1 is LGHDT, CDR2 YNNKEL (reference sequence). CDR3 nucleotides: TGTGCCAGCAGCCAATTAGCGGGACGTACTGAGCAGTTCTTC. It yields the protein CASSQLAGRTEQFF.

Many counts were recorded for this clonotype. The rearrangement links TRBV5-1 to TRBJ2-3, with D tentatively TRBD2 (6 bases). Per germline, CDR1 SGHRS and CDR2 YFSETQ. This CDR3 has 14 amino acids. V gave up 8 bases and J gave up 4 bases, with 17 bases separating them. Here the CDR3 reads CASSRVTGADTQYF. For the CDR3, the DNA is TGCGCCAGTTCCAGGGTGACGGGAGCAGATACGCAGTATTTT.

At least ten counts were recorded for this clonotype. This chain uses TRBV5-1 with TRBJ2-1, with D maybe TRBD1 (6 bases). CDR1 is SGHRS, CDR2 YFSETQ, per germline. V shed 4 bases and J shed 1 base, with 9 bases lying between them. The CDR3 extends over 14 amino acids. The CDR3 DNA reads as TGCGCCAGCAGCCCAGGACAGTCCTACAATGAGCAGTTCTTC. It translates to CASSPGQSYNEQFF. Combining the CDR3 with reference TRBV5-1 and TRBJ2-1 gives the whole variable domain KAGVTQTPRYLIKTRGQQVTLSCSPISGHRSVSWYQQTPGQGLQFLFEYFSETQRNKGNFPGRFSGRQFSNSRSEMNVSTLELGDSALYLCASSPGQSYNEQFFGPGTRLTVL.

The rearrangement joins TRBV28 to TRBJ2-3; 9 nucleotides align to TRBD2. Germline CDR1 MDHEN, CDR2 SYDVKM. Trimming cost V 5 bases and J 4 bases; bases outside gene matches: 16. CDR3 size: 18 residues. CDR3 region: CASSRGGLAGAGPDTQYF. The CDR3 nucleotides are TGTGCCAGCAGTCGCGGGGGCTTAGCGGGAGCGGGTCCAGATACGCAGTATTTT.

The sample holds many counts of this clonotype. V and J are TRBV6-1 and TRBJ1-5; D gene uncertain. Germline-derived CDR1 and CDR2 are MNHNS and SASEGT. The length of the CDR3 is 14 residues. V was shortened by 2 bases and J by 1 base, with 6 bases between the two germline ends. CDR3 nucleotide sequence: TGTGCCAGCAGTGAAATTCGGAGCAATCAGCCCCAGCATTTT. It codes for CASSEIRSNQPQHF.

To note about this clonotype: This likely stems from a read error, as it lies one base from a far larger clone. The V call is TRBV11-3, the J call TRBJ2-3, with TRBD1 matching 9 bases. Trimming at V came to 3 bases and at J to 2 bases, leaving 3 bases not matched to a gene. This CDR3 has 15 residues. The germline CDR1 and CDR2 sequences are SGHNT and YENEEA. CDR3 residues: CASSLGQGHTDTQYF. CDR3 DNA: TGTGCCAGCAGCTTGGGACAGGGTCACACAGATACGCAGTATTTT.

This clonotype has at least ten counts. The V call is TRBV18, the J call TRBJ2-3, with no clear D. V lost 3 bases to trimming and J lost 0 bases, with 10 bases between them. The CDR3 covers 15 residues. The germline V gene encodes CDR1 KGHSH and CDR2 LQKENI. The CDR3 sequence is CASSPQVPSTDTQYF. The CDR3 nucleotides read TGTGCCAGCTCACCCCAAGTTCCTAGCACAGATACGCAGTATTTT.

The V and J genes are TRBV19 and TRBJ2-7, with TRBD1 matching over 9 bases. V lost 4 bases, J lost 1 base, and 8 bases stayed unmatched. The CDR3 spans 16 residues. CDR1 is LNHDA, CDR2 SQIVND, per germline (reference sequence). CDR3 DNA sequence: TGTGCCAGTAGTACCCAGGGACAGGGTAATTCCTACGAGCAGTACTTC. This translates into CASSTQGQGNSYEQYF.

At least ten counts were recorded for this clonotype. This rearrangement joins TRBV27 to TRBJ2-1; 11 bases fit TRBD1. There are 19 residues in the CDR3. The germline gives CDR1 MNHEY, CDR2 SMNVEV (reference sequence). The junction had 9 bases not matched to a gene; V was cut back by 2 bases and J by 0 bases. CDR3 nucleotides: TGTGCCAGCAGTTTAAGGACAGGGGGCTTCCCAAGCTCCTACAATGAGCAGTTCTTC. This sequence encodes CASSLRTGGFPSSYNEQFF.

This clonotype was seen at least ten times. This sequence joins TRBV27 and TRBJ1-6; 9 nucleotides match TRBD1. The CDR3 is 12 amino acids. After removal of 6 bases from V and 11 bases from J, the junction contained 2 bases not matched to a gene. Per the germline V gene, CDR1 is MNHEY and CDR2 is SMNVEV (reference sequence). DNA of the CDR3: TGTGCCAGCAGCGACAGGGGGACACCCCTCCACTTT. This gives the protein CASSDRGTPLHF.

To note about this clonotype: This likely stems from a read error, as it lies one base from a far larger clone. The V call is TRBV11-1, the J call TRBJ2-1, with a tentative D call TRBD2 (5 bases). The germline V and J ends were trimmed by 1 base and 10 bases, with 14 bases remaining between them. The length of the CDR3 is 14 residues. Germline V gene lookup returns CDR1 SGHAT and CDR2 FQDESV (reference sequence). In DNA form, the CDR3 reads TGTGCCAGCAGCTTAGAGCGGCAGGTCTACGAGCAGTTCTTC. The encoded protein is CASSLERQVYEQFF.

This clonotype was observed a few times. The rearrangement links TRBV6-1 to TRBJ2-3; no firm D call. The V and J ends lost 3 bases and 6 bases respectively, with 7 bases between them. Germline V lookup: CDR1 MNHNS, CDR2 SASEGT. The CDR3 has 12 residues. The CDR3, as DNA: TGTGCCAGCAGTGAGGGGTTGGATACGCAGTATTTT. Protein: CASSEGLDTQYF.

This clonotype was counted many times. The V call is TRBV6-5, the J call TRBJ2-1; 10 positions match TRBD2. The CDR3 runs to 17 residues. J lost 7 bases, V lost 6 bases, and 15 bases had no gene match. Per germline, CDR1 MNHEY and CDR2 SVGAGI. CDR3 DNA sequence: TGTGCCAGCAGCCCGGGGAGGCTAGCGGGAGTAGTAAATGAGCAGTTCTTC. It specifies CASSPGRLAGVVNEQFF.

A note on this clonotype: With a far larger clone one base away, a read error is the likely cause. The chain has TRBV9 and TRBJ2-1; tentative D call: TRBD1 (5 bases). Germline V gene sequence: CDR1 SGDLS, CDR2 YYNGEE. The CDR3 extends over 13 amino acids. V lost 0 bases and J 10 bases, leaving 11 bases between the germline ends. As DNA, the CDR3 is TGTGCCAGCAGCGTAGCTCAGGGAACGGAGCAGTTCTTC. Its translation: CASSVAQGTEQFF.

The V and J genes are TRBV24-1 and TRBJ1-5; D not certain. The germline V gene encodes CDR1 KGHDR and CDR2 SFDVKD. CDR3 length equals 13 residues. V dropped 4 bases and J dropped 0 bases, with 3 bases sitting between them. CDR3 sequence: CATSDGSNQPQHF. CDR3 sequence (DNA): TGTGCCACCAGTGACGGTAGCAATCAGCCCCAGCATTTT.